This entry concerns a single TCR beta chain. CDR1 SGHRS and CDR2 YFSETQ come from the germline V gene. Trimming removed 1 base at V and 2 bases at J, with 5 bases between. This CDR3 has 13 residues. The source of the sample is a study of shared clonotypes between healthy human individuals. Study-wide background: CD4 naive cells filled three plates per donor, CD4 memory three, CD8 naive two and CD8 memory one.

This table comes from immunoSEQ multiplex PCR, and its TCRdb copy is limited to in-frame clones, with some not included. The sample carries around 2.1 million clones, more than 85% recorded once. CD8 cells regarded as naive lacked CD45RO, were positively chosen for CCR7, and omitted terminally differentiated effector memory CD45RA+ cells. Those who donated were healthy HIV-negative adults, with no recent acute infections or vaccinations reported. The receptor was isolated from a man aged 18 to 29 in good health. Some clones in this sample may be carry-over from other donors' samples. The sequenced sample was naive CD8+ T cells from PBMCs. The gene calls are TRBV5-1 and TRBJ2-3; no clear D. The CDR3 loop is CASSLSTTDTQYF. The CDR3 bases are TGCGCCAGCAGCTTGTCGACCACAGATACGCAGTATTTT. Looking up the rest from reference TRBV5-1 and TRBJ2-3 gives the full variable domain: KAGVTQTPRYLIKTRGQQVTLSCSPISGHRSVSWYQQTPGQGLQFLFEYFSETQRNKGNFPGRFSGRQFSNSRSEMNVSTLELGDSALYLCASSLSTTDTQYFGPGTRLTVL.